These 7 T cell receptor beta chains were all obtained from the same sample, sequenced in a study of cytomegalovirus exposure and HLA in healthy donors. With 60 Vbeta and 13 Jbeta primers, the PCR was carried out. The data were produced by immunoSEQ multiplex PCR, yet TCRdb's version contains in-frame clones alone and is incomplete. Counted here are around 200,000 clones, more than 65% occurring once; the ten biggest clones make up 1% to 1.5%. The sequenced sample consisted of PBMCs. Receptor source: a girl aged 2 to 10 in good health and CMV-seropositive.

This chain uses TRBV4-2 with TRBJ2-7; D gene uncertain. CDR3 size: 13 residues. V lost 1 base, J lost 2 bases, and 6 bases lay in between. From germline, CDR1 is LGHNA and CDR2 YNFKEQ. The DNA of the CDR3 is TGTGCCAGCAGCCAAGTCACTACCTACGAGCAGTACTTC. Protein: CASSQVTTYEQYF.

CDR3 DNA: TGTGCCAGCAGCACCACTTCCTACGAGCAGTACTTC. This sequence encodes CASSTTSYEQYF. The V and J genes are TRBV11-3 and TRBJ2-7; no firm D call. Germline CDR1 is SGHNT and CDR2 is YENEEA. The length of the CDR3 is 12 residues. Deletions cut 5 bases from V and 1 base from J, with 6 bases between.

The DNA for the CDR3 is TGTGCCAGCAAAAGACAGGGATCGAACACTGAAGCTTTCTTT. Translation gives CASKRQGSNTEAFF. The chain has TRBV2 and TRBJ1-1, with 7 positions matching TRBD1. The CDR3 runs 14 residues. Germline lookup yields CDR1 SNHLY and CDR2 FYNNEI. V dropped 7 bases and J dropped 1; count of bases not matched to a gene: 6. The complete variable domain, with remaining parts taken from reference TRBV2 and TRBJ1-1, reads EPEVTQTPSHQVTQMGQEVILRCVPISNHLYFYWYRQILGQKVEFLVSFYNNEISEKSEIFDDQFSVERPDGSNFTLKIRSTKLEDSAMYFCASKRQGSNTEAFFGQGTRLTVV.

This CDR3 reads CASSRDKSYEQYF. CDR3 sequence (DNA): TGTGCCAGCTCACGGGACAAGTCCTACGAGCAGTACTTC. This chain connects TRBV18 to TRBJ2-7; a weak D match, TRBD1 (6 bases). CDR1 and CDR2 (germline): KGHSH, LQKENI. The CDR3 loop spans 13 amino acids. Trimming removed 4 bases from V and 1 base from J, with 8 bases in between.

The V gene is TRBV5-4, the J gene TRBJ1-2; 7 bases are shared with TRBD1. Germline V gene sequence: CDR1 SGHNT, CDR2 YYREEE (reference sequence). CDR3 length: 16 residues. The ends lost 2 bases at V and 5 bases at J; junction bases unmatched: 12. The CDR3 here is CASSFLLAGTAYGYTF. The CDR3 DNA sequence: TGTGCCAGCAGCTTCCTACTGGCCGGGACAGCTTATGGCTACACCTTC.

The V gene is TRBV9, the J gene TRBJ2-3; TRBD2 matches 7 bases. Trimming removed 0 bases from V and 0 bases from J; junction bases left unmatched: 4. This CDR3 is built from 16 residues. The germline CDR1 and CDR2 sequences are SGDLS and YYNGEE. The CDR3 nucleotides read TGTGCCAGCAGCGTAGCTAGCGGAACTAGCACAGATACGCAGTATTTT. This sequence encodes CASSVASGTSTDTQYF.

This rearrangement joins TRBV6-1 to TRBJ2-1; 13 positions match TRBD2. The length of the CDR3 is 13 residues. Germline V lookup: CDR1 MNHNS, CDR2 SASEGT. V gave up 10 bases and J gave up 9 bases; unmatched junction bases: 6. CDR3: CATALAGGAEQFF. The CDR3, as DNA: TGTGCCACCGCACTAGCGGGGGGGGCTGAGCAGTTCTTC.